This TCR beta chain was retrieved from a study of T cells after yellow fever vaccination. Study-level background: Researchers used SMART-Seq v4 Ultra Low Input to prepare fractions that had low cell numbers.

TCRdb used MiXCR to reprocess the 5' RACE reads, holding one entry per CDR3 protein. The table shows more than 95,000 distinct CDR3 sequences, with about 8.2% occurring only once. Broader study findings: It was a weaker secondary response, yet one that peaked faster, at day 5 versus 15. Most clones from primary vaccination were detected again post-booster (roughly 96% CD4, about 85% CD8).

This clonotype has only a few counts. Its antigen remains unknown. The CDR3 is 12 residues long. Trimming cost V 5 bases and J 4 bases, with 7 bases left between them. Looked up from germline, CDR1 is SGHDN and CDR2 is FVKESK. This TCR was recovered from a man aged 18 to 29 who received the YFV17D yellow fever vaccine. The chain combines TRBV14 with TRBJ2-3; D remains ambiguous. This sample comprised CD8+ T cells sorted from PBMCs, obtained on the day of the yellow fever booster vaccination. CDR3 loop: CASSALADTQYF. The CDR3 nucleotides read TGTGCCAGCAGCGCCCTCGCAGATACGCAGTATTTT. The full variable domain, in which reference TRBV14 and TRBJ2-3 provide the parts outside the CDR3, is EAGVTQFPSHSVIEKGQTVTLRCDPISGHDNLYWYRRVMGKEIKFLLHFVKESKQDESGMPNNRFLAERTGGTYSTLKVQPAELEDSGVYFCASSALADTQYFGPGTRLTVL.